Presented here are 4 T cell receptor beta chains from one specimen sequenced in a study of blood T cells in healthy people across ages (dated by TCRdb to the mid-2010s). To prepare the library, 5' RACE was applied. The listed sequencing device is Illumina HiSeq 2500. A second PCR of roughly 7 to 11 cycles was performed with a sample-barcoded 5' primer and a J-beta primer mix. In TCRdb, the public reads were trimmed at Q25 with fastp and aligned with MiXCR, with productive beta chains retained. Here each entry gathers all rows of one CDR3 protein and keeps the most common genes and DNA. The sample table records approximately 810,000 distinct CDR3 sequences; 25% to 30% of these occur just once. The top ten constitute around 15% of the sample. The source material was blood. The receptors originated from a woman of 80 years or more in good health.

J is TRBJ1-6 and V is TRBV19; D gene ambiguous. The CDR3 consists of 14 residues. The germline V gene has CDR1 LNHDA and CDR2 SQIVND (reference sequence). V lost 6 bases and J lost 6, with 12 bases in between. For the CDR3, the DNA is TGTGCCAGTAGCCGACTTACGGGTAATTCACCCCTCCACTTT. It translates to CASSRLTGNSPLHF.

V gene TRBV21-1 combines with J gene TRBJ2-1. TRBV21-1 is marked as a pseudogene. This CDR3 has 10 amino acids. CDR3 nucleotides: TGTGCCAGCAGCAACCTCACGCAGTTCTTC. Protein sequence: CASSNLTQFF.

This clonotype has at least ten counts. The gene calls are TRBV6-2 or TRBV6-3 and TRBJ2-6; D unclear. The V gene's germline CDR1 is MNHEY and CDR2 SVGEGT. Trimming removed 5 bases at V and 2 bases at J, with 7 bases between. This CDR3 has 14 amino acids. CDR3 sequence (DNA): TGTGCCAGCAGTCCGGTACCTGGGGCCAACGTCCTGACTTTC. This sequence encodes CASSPVPGANVLTF.

This chain uses TRBV20-1 with TRBJ1-6; tentative D call: TRBD1 (5 bases). There are 15 residues in the CDR3. V was trimmed by 4 bases and J by 10 bases, leaving 20 bases between them. In germline, CDR1 is DFQATT, CDR2 SNEGSKA (reference sequence). The CDR3 spells CSAKVSGDVGSPLHF. The DNA for the CDR3 is TGCAGTGCTAAAGTCTCGGGGGATGTGGGCTCACCCCTCCACTTT.